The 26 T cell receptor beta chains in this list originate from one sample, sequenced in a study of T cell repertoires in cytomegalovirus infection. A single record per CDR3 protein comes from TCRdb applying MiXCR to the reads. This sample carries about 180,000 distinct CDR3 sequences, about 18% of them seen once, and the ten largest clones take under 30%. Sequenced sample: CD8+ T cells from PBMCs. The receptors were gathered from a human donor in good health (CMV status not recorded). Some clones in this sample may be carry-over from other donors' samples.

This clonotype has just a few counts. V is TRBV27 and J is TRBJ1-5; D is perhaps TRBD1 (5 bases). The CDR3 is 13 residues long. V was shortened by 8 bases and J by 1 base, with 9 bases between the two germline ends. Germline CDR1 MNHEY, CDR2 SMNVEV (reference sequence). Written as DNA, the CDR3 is TGTGCCAGCGCCTGGGGGAGCAATCAGCCCCAGCATTTT. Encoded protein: CASAWGSNQPQHF.

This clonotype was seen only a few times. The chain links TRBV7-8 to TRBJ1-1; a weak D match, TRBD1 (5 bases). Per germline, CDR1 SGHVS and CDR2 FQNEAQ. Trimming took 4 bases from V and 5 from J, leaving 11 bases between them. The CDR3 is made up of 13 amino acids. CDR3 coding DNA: TGTGCCAGCAGCTGGGGGATGAGGACTGAAGCTTTCTTT. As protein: CASSWGMRTEAFF.

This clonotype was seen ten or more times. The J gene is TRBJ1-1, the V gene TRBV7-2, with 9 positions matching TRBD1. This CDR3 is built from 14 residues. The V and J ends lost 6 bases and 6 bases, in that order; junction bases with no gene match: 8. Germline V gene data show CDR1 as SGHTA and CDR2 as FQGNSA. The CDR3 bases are TGTGCCAGCAGTTCCGGGACAGGGAGACCTGAAGCTTTCTTT. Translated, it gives CASSSGTGRPEAFF.

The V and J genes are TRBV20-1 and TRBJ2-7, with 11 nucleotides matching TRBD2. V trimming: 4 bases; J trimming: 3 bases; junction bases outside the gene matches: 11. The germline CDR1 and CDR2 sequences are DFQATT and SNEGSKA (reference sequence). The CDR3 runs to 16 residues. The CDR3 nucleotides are TGCAGTGCTAAAGGACCGGGACTAGCGGAACTCTACGAGCAGTACTTC. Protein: CSAKGPGLAELYEQYF.

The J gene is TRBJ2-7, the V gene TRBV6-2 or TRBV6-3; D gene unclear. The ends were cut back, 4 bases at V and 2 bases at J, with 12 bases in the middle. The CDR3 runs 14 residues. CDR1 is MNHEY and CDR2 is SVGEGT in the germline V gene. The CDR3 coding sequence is TGTGCCAGCAGTTGGGCTCCAGGCCCCTACGAGCAGTACTTC. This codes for CASSWAPGPYEQYF.

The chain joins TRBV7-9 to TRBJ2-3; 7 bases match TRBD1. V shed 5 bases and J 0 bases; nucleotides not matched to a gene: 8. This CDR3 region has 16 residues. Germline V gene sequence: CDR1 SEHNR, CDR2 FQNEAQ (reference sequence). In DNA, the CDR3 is TGTGCCAGCAGCCCGTCCGGGACAGTGAGCACAGATACGCAGTATTTT. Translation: CASSPSGTVSTDTQYF.

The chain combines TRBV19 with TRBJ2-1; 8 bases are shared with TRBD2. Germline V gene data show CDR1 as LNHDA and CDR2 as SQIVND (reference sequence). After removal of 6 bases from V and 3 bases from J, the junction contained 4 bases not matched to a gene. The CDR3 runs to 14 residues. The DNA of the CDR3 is TGTGCCAGTAGCCTGCGGGGGGTCTACAATGAGCAGTTCTTC. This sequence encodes CASSLRGVYNEQFF.

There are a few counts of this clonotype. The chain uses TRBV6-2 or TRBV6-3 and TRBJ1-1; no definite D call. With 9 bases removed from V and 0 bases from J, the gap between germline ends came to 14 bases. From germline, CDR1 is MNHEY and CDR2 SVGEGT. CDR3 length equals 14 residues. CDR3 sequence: CASLGRAVNTEAFF. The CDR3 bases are TGTGCCAGTCTCGGGAGGGCGGTGAACACTGAAGCTTTCTTT.

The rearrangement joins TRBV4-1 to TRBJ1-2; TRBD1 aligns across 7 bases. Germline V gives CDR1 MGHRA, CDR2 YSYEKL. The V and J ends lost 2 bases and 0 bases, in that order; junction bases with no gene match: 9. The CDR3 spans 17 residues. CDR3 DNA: TGCGCCAGCAGCCAAATAACAGGGGAAGGGCCTAACTATGGCTACACCTTC. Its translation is CASSQITGEGPNYGYTF.

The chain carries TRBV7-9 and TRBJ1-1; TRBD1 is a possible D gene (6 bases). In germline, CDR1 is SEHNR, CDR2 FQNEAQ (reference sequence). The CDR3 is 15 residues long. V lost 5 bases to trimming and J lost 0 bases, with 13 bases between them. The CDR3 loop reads CASSQGWGMNTEAFF. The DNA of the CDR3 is TGTGCCAGCAGCCAGGGGTGGGGGATGAACACTGAAGCTTTCTTT.

The CDR3 spells CASSQGGGRETQYF. The CDR3 bases are TGTGCCAGCAGCCAAGGGGGAGGTCGCGAGACCCAGTACTTC. This chain joins TRBV4-2 and TRBJ2-5; tentatively, D is TRBD2 (6 bases). Trimming removed 1 base from V and 5 bases from J, with 11 bases in between. Per the germline V gene, CDR1 is LGHNA and CDR2 is YNFKEQ. This CDR3 contains 14 residues.

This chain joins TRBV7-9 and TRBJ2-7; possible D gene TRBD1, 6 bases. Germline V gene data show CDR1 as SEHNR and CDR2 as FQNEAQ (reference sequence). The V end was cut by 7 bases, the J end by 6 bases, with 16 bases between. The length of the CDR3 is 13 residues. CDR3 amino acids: CASTFEQGGEQYF. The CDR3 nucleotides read TGTGCCAGCACATTCGAACAGGGTGGCGAGCAGTACTTC.

The chain's CDR3 is CASSLGTELNTEAFF. The CDR3 DNA reads TGTGCCAGCAGCTTGGGGACAGAGTTGAACACTGAAGCTTTCTTT. The chain carries TRBV7-9 and TRBJ1-1; 7 nucleotides agree with TRBD1. From germline, CDR1 is SEHNR and CDR2 FQNEAQ (reference sequence). V trimming: 3 bases; J trimming: 0 bases; junction bases outside the gene matches: 4. This CDR3 is built from 15 residues.

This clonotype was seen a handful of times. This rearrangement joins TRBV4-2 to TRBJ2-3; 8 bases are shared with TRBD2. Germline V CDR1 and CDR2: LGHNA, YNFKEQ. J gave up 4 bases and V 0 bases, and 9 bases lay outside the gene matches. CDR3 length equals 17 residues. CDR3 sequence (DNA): TGTGCCAGCAGCCAAGATACGATAACGGGGGGGCCAGATACGCAGTATTTT. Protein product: CASSQDTITGGPDTQYF.

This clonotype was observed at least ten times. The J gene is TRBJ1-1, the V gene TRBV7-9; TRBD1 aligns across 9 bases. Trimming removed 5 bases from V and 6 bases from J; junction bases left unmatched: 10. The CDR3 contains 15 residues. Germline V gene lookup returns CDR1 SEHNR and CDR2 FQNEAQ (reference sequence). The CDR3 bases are TGTGCCAGCAGCACGCAACAGGGGGCTTCACCTGAAGCTTTCTTT. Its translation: CASSTQQGASPEAFF.

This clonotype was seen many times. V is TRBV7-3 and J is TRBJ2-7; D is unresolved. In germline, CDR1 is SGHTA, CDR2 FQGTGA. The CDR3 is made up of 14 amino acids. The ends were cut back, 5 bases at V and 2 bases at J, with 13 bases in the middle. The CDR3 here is CASSPTGSPYEQYF. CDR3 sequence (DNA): TGTGCCAGCAGCCCGACGGGCTCTCCCTACGAGCAGTACTTC.

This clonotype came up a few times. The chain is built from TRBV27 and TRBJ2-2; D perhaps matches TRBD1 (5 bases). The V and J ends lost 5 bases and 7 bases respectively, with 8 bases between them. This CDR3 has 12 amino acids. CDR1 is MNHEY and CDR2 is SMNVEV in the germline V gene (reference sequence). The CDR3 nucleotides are TGTGCCAGCAGTCCCCAGGGCGGGGAGCTGTTTTTT. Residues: CASSPQGGELFF.

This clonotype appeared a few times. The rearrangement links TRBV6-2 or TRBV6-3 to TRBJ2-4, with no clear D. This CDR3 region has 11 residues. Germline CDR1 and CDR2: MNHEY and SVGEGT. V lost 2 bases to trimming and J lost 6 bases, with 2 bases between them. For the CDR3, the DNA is TGTGCCAGCAGTTACGGAAACATTCAGTACTTC. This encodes CASSYGNIQYF.

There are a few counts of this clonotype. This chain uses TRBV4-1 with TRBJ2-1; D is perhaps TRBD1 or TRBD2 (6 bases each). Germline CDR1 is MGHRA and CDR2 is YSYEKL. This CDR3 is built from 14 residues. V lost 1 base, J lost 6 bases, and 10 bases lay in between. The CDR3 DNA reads TGCGCCAGCAGCCAAGGGGGGGCCCCCAATGAGCAGTTCTTC. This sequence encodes CASSQGGAPNEQFF.

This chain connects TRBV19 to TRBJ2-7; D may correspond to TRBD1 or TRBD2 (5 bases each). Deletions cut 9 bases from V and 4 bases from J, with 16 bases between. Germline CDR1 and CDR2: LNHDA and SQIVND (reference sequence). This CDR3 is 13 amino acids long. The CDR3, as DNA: TGTGCCAGCGCTCGGGGACGGCTTTACGAGCAGTACTTC. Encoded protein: CASARGRLYEQYF.

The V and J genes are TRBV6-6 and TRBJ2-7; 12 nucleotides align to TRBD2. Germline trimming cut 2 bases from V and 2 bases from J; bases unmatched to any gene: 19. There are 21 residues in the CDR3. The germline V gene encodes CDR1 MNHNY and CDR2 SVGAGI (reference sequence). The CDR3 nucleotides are TGTGCCAGCAGTTACCCCCACCCGAATAGACTAGCGGGGGTGAGCGCCTACGAGCAGTACTTC. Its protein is CASSYPHPNRLAGVSAYEQYF.

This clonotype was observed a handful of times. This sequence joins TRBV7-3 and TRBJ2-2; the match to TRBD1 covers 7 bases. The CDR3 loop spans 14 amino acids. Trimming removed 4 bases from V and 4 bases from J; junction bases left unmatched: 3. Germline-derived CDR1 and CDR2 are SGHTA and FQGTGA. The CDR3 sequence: CASSSPGGTGELFF. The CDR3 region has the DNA TGTGCCAGCAGCTCCCCAGGGGGCACCGGGGAGCTGTTTTTT.

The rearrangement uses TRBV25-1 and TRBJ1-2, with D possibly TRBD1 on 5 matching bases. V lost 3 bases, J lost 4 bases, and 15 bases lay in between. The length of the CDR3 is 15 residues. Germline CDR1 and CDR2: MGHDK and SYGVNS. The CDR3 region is CASSEVEGPFYGYTF. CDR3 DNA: TGTGCCAGCAGTGAGGTTGAGGGGCCCTTCTATGGCTACACCTTC.

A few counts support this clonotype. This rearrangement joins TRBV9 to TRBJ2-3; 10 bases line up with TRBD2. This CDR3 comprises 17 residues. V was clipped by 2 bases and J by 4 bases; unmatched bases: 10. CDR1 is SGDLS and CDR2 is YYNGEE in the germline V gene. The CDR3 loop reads CASSVESAGGPADTQYF. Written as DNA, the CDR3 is TGTGCCAGCAGCGTGGAATCAGCGGGGGGGCCAGCAGATACGCAGTATTTT.

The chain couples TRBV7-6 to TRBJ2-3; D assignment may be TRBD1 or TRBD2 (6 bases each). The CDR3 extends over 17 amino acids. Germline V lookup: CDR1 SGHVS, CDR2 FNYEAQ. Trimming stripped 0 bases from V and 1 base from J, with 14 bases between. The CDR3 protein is CASSLASGARGTDTQYF. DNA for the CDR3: TGTGCCAGCAGCTTAGCTTCGGGGGCACGGGGCACAGATACGCAGTATTTT.

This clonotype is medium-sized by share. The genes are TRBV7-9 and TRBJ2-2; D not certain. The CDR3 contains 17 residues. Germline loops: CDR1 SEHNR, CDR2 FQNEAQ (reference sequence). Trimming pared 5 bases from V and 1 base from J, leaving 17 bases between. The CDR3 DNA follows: TGTGCCAGCAGCCCCCCCGAGGCAGGCGAGAACACCGGGGAGCTGTTTTTT. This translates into CASSPPEAGENTGELFF.